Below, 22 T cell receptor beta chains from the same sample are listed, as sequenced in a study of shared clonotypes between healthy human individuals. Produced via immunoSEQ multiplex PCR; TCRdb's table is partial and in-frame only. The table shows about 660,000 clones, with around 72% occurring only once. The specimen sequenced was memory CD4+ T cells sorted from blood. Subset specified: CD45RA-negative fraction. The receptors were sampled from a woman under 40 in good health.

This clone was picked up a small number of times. CDR3 nucleotides: TGTGCCAGCAGCCCACGGGGCCTCTTCCCCGGAAACACCATATATTTT. As protein: CASSPRGLFPGNTIYF. V gene TRBV11-1 combines with J gene TRBJ1-3, with TRBD1 as a possible D gene (5 bases). Germline V lookup: CDR1 SGHAT, CDR2 FQDESV (reference sequence). The length of the CDR3 is 16 residues. Deletions cut 5 bases from V and 4 bases from J, with 18 bases between.

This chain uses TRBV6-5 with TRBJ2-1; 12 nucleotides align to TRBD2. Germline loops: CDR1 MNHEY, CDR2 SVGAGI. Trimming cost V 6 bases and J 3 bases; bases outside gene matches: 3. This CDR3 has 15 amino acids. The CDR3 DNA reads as TGTGCCAGCAGGCAGGGACTAGCGGGCTACAATGAGCAGTTCTTC. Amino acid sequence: CASRQGLAGYNEQFF.

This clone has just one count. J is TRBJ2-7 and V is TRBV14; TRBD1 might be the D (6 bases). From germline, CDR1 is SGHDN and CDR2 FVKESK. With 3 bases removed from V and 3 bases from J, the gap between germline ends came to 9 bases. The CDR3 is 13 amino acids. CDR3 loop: CASSHLRGYEQYF. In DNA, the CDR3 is TGTGCCAGCAGCCACCTCAGGGGCTACGAGCAGTACTTC. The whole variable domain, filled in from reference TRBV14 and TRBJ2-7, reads EAGVTQFPSHSVIEKGQTVTLRCDPISGHDNLYWYRRVMGKEIKFLLHFVKESKQDESGMPNNRFLAERTGGTYSTLKVQPAELEDSGVYFCASSHLRGYEQYFGPGTRLTVT.

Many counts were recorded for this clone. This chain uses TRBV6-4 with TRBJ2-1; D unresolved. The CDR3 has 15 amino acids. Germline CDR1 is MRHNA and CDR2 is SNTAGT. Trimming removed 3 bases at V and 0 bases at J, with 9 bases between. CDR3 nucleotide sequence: TGTGCCAGCAGTGAGGACGGAAGCTCCTACAATGAGCAGTTCTTC. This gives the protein CASSEDGSSYNEQFF.

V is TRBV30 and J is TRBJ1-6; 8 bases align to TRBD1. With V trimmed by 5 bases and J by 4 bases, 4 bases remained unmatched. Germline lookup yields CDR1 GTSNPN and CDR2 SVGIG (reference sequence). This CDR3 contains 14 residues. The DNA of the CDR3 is TGTGCCTGGGGACAGGGTTTTTATAATTCACCCCTCCACTTT. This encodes CAWGQGFYNSPLHF.

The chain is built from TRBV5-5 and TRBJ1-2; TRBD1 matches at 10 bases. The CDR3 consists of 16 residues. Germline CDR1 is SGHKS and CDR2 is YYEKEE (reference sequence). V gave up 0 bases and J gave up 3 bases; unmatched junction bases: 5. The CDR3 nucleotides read TGTGCCAGCAGCTTGGGTGGGACAGGGGAATACTATGGCTACACCTTC. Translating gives CASSLGGTGEYYGYTF. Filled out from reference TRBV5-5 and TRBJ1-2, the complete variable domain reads DAGVTQSPTHLIKTRGQQVTLRCSPISGHKSVSWYQQVLGQGPQFIFQYYEKEERGRGNFPDRFSARQFPNYSSELNVNALLLGDSALYLCASSLGGTGEYYGYTFGSGTRLTVV.

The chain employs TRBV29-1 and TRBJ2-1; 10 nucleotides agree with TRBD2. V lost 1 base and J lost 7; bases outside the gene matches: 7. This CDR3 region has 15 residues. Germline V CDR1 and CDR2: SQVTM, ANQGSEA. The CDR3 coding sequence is TGCAGCGTTGAAGCTCTAGCGGGAGCGAGGAATGAGCAGTTCTTC. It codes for CSVEALAGARNEQFF.

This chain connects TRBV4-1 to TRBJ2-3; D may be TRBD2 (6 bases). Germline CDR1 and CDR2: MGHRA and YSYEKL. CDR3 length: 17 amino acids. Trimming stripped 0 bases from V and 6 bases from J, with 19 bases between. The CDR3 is CASSQELRAGWGDTQYF. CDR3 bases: TGCGCCAGCAGCCAAGAGTTGAGGGCGGGATGGGGCGATACGCAGTATTTT.

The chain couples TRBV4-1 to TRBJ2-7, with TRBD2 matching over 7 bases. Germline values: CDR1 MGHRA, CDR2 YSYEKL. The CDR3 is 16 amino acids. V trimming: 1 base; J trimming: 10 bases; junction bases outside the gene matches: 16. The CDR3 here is CASSQAGGLEMAEQYF. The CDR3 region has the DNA TGCGCCAGCAGCCAAGCCGGCGGACTAGAAATGGCCGAACAGTACTTC.

This CDR3 reads CSVDDTGSGELFF. The DNA for the CDR3 is TGCAGCGTTGATGATACAGGGTCCGGGGAGCTGTTTTTT. V usage is TRBV29-1 and J usage is TRBJ2-2; tentative D call: TRBD1 (6 bases). The CDR3 runs to 13 residues. The germline V gene encodes CDR1 SQVTM and CDR2 ANQGSEA. V was pared by 3 bases and J by 6 bases, with 11 bases between.

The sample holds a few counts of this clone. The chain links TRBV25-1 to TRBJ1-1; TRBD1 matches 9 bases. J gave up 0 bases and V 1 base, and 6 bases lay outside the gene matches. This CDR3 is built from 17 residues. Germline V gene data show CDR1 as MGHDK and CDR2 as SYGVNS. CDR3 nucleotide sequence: TGTGCCAGCAGTGAATCCCCCGGGACAGGGATGAACACTGAAGCTTTCTTT. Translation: CASSESPGTGMNTEAFF.

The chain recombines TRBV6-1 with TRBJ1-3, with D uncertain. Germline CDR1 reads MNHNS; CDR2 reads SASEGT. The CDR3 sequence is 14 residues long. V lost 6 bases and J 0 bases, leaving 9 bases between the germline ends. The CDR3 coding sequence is TGTGCCAGCAGGGCCGCCTACTCTGGAAACACCATATATTTT. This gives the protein CASRAAYSGNTIYF.

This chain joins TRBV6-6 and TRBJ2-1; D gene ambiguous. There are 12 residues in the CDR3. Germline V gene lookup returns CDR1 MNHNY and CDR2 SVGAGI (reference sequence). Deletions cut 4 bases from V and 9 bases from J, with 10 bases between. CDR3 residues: CASSFKSLEQFF. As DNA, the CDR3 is TGTGCCAGCAGTTTTAAGAGTCTTGAGCAGTTCTTC.

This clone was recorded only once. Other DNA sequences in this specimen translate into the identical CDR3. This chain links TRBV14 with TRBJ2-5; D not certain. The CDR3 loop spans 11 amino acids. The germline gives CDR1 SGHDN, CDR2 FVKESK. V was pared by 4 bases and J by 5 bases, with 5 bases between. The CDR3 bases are TGTGCCAGCAGCCGTGGGGAGACCCAGTACTTC. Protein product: CASSRGETQYF.

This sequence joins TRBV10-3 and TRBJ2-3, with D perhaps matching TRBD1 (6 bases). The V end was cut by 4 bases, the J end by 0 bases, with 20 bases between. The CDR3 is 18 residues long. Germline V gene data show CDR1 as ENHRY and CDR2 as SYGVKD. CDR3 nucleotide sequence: TGTGCCATCAGTGGTACGACCTCAGGGGTCCTTAGCACAGATACGCAGTATTTT. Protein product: CAISGTTSGVLSTDTQYF.

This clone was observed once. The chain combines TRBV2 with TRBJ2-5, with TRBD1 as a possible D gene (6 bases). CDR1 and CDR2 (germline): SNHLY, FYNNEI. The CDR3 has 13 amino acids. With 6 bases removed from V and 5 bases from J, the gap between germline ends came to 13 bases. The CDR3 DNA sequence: TGTGCCAGCAGCCCCCAGGGGACGGAGACCCAGTACTTC. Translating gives CASSPQGTETQYF. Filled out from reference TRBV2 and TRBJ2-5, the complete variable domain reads EPEVTQTPSHQVTQMGQEVILRCVPISNHLYFYWYRQILGQKVEFLVSFYNNEISEKSEIFDDQFSVERPDGSNFTLKIRSTKLEDSAMYFCASSPQGTETQYFGPGTRLLVL.

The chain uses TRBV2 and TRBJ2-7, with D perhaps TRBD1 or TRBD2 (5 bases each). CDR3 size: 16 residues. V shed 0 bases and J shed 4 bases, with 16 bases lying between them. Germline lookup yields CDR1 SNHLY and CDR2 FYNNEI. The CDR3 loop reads CASSEAGQGPSYEQYF. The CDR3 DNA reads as TGTGCCAGCAGTGAAGCGGGTCAGGGACCAAGTTACGAGCAGTACTTC. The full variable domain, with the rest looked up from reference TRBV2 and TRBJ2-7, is EPEVTQTPSHQVTQMGQEVILRCVPISNHLYFYWYRQILGQKVEFLVSFYNNEISEKSEIFDDQFSVERPDGSNFTLKIRSTKLEDSAMYFCASSEAGQGPSYEQYFGPGTRLTVT.

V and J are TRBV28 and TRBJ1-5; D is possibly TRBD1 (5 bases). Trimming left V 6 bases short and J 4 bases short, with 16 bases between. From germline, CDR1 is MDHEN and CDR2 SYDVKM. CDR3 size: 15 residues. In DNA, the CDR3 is TGTGCCAGCAGGAAACCGGGACGGCAAAATCAGCCCCAGCATTTT. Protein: CASRKPGRQNQPQHF.

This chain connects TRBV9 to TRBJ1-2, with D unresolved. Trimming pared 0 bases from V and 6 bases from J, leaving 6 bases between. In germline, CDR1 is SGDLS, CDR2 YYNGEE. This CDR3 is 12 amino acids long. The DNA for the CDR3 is TGTGCCAGCAGCGTAGATCAGGATGGCTACACCTTC. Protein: CASSVDQDGYTF.

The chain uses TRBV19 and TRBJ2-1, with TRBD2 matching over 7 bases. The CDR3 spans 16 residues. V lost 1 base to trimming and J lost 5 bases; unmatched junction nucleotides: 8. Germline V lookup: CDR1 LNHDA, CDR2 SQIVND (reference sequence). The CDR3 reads CASSIGSASGHNEQFF. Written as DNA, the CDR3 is TGTGCCAGTAGTATAGGTTCGGCTAGCGGCCACAATGAGCAGTTCTTC.

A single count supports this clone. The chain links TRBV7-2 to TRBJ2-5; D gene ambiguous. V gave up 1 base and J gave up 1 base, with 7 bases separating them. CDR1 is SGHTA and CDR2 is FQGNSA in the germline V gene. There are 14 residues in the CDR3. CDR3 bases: TGTGCCAGCAGCTTAGGCAGCCTCCAAGAGACCCAGTACTTC. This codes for CASSLGSLQETQYF.

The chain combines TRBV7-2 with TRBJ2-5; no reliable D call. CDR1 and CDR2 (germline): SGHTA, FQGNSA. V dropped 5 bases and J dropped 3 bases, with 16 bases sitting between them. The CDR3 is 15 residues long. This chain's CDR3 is CASSRNPAREETQYF. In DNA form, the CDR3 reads TGTGCCAGCAGCCGGAACCCAGCCCGGGAAGAGACCCAGTACTTC.